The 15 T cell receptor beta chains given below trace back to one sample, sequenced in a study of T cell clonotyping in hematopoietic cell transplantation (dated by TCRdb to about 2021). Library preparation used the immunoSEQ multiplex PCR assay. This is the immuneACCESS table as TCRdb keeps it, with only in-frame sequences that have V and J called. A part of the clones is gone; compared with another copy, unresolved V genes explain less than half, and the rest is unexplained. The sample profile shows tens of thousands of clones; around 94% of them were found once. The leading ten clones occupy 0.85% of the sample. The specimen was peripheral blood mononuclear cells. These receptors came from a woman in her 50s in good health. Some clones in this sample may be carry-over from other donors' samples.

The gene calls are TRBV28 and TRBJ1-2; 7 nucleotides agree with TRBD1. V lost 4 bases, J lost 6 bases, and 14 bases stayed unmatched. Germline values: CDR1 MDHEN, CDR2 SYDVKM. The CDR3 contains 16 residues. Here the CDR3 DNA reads TGTGCCAGCAGTTCCACCACTCCAGGGGGGGATGATGGCTACACCTTC. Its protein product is CASSSTTPGGDDGYTF.

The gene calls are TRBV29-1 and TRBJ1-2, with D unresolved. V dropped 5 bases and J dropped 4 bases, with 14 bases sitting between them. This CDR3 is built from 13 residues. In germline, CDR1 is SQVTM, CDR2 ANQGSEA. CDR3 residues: CSVQPQDPYGYTF. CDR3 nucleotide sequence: TGCAGCGTTCAACCCCAGGATCCCTATGGCTACACCTTC.

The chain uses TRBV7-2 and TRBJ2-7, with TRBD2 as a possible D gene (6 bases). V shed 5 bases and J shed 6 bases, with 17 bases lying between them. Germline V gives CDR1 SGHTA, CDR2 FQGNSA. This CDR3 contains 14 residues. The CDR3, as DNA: TGTGCCAGCAGCCTACAGACCCTGGAGGGCGAGCAGTACTTC. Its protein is CASSLQTLEGEQYF.

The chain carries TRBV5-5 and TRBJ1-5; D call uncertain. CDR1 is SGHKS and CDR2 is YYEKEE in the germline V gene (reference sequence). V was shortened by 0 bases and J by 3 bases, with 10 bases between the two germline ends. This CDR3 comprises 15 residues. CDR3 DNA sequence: TGTGCCAGCAGCTTGGTTTTGACTGACAATCAGCCCCAGCATTTT. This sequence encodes CASSLVLTDNQPQHF.

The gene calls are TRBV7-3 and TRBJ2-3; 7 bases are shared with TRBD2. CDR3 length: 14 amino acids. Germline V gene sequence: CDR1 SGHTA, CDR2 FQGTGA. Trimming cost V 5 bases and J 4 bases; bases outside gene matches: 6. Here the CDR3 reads CASSPSGRADTQYF. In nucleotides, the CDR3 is TGTGCCAGCAGCCCCTCGGGGAGGGCAGATACGCAGTATTTT.

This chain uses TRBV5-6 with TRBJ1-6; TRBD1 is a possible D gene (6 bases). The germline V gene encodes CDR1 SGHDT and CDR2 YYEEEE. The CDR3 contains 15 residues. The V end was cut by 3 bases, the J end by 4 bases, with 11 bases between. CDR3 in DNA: TGTGCCAGCAGCTGGCGGACAGCATATAATTCACCCCTCCACTTT. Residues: CASSWRTAYNSPLHF.

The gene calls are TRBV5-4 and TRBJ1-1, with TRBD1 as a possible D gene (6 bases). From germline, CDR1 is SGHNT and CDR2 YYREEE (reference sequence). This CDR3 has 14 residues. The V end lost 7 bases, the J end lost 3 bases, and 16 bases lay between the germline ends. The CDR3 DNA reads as TGTGCCAGCTGTGTACAGGGCCCCTACACTGAAGCTTTCTTT. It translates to CASCVQGPYTEAFF.

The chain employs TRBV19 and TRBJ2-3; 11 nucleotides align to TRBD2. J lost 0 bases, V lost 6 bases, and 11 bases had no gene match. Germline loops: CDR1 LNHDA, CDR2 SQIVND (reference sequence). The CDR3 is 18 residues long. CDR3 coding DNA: TGTGCCAGTAGCCCCGGAGGGGGACTAGCGGCTAGCACAGATACGCAGTATTTT. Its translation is CASSPGGGLAASTDTQYF.

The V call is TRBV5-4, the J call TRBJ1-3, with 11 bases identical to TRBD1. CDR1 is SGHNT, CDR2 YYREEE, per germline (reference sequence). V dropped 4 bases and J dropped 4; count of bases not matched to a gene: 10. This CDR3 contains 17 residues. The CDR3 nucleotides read TGTGCCAGCAGCGAGGACAGGGGGCGTTCATACGGAAACACCATATATTTT. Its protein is CASSEDRGRSYGNTIYF. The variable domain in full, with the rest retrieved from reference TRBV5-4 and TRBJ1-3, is ETGVTQSPTHLIKTRGQQVTLRCSSQSGHNTVSWYQQALGQGPQFIFQYYREEENGRGNFPPRFSGLQFPNYSSELNVNALELDDSALYLCASSEDRGRSYGNTIYFGEGSWLTVV.

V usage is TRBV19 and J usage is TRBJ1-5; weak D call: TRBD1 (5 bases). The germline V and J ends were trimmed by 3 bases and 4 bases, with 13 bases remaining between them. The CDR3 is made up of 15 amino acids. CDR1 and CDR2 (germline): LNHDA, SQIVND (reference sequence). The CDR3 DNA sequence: TGTGCCAGTAGTATGGCAGGGTTGACGAATCAGCCCCAGCATTTT. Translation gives CASSMAGLTNQPQHF.

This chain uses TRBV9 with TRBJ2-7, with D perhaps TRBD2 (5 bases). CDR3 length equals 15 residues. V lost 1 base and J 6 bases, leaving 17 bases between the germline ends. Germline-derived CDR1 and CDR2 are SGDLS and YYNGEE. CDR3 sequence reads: CASSVIKDSKVEQYF. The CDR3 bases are TGTGCCAGCAGCGTAATAAAGGACTCTAAGGTCGAGCAGTACTTC.

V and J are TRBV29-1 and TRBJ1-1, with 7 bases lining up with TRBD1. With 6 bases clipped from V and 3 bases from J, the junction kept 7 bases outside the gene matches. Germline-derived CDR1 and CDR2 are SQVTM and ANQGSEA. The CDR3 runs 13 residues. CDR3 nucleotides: TGCAGCGTGGCGGAGGGGGCTTACACTGAAGCTTTCTTT. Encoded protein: CSVAEGAYTEAFF.

CDR3 region: CASSSPLAQYF. The CDR3 DNA reads TGTGCCAGCAGCTCACCCCTAGCCCAGTACTTC. The chain couples TRBV11-2 to TRBJ2-5; D call uncertain. Germline-derived CDR1 and CDR2 are SGHAT and FQNNGV. The CDR3 extends over 11 amino acids. V gave up 4 bases and J gave up 9 bases, with 9 bases separating them. Based on the CDR3 plus reference TRBV11-2 and TRBJ2-5, the full variable domain is EAGVAQSPRYKIIEKRQSVAFWCNPISGHATLYWYQQILGQGPKLLIQFQNNGVVDDSQLPKDRFSAERLKGVDSTLKIQPAKLEDSAVYLCASSSPLAQYFGPGTRLLVL.

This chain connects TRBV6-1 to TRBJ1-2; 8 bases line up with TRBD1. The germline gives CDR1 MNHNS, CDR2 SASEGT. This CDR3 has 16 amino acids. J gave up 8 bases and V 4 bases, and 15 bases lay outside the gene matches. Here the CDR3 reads CASSAATGGLGSGYTF. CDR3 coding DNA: TGTGCCAGCAGTGCTGCTACAGGGGGATTGGGATCGGGCTACACCTTC.

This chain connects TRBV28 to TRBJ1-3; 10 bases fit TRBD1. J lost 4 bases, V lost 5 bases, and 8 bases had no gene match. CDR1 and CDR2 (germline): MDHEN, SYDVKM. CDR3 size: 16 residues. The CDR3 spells CASSPPGQGKGNTIYF. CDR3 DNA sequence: TGTGCCAGCAGTCCTCCGGGACAGGGGAAGGGAAACACCATATATTTT.